The T cell receptor (beta chain) under discussion was sequenced for a study of shared clonotypes between healthy human individuals. Study observations and caveats: Four donors had around 5% of their naive CD4 clonotypes in common. Relative to clonotypes present in all four donors, those not shared had lower generation probabilities.

A split of CD4+ cells into CD45RA+ naive and CD45RA-negative memory subsets was performed. The CDR3 has 16 amino acids. Germline values: CDR1 SGHTA, CDR2 FQGTGA. Methods used by the authors: Because ImmunoSEQ provided only junction sequences with no quality scores, the filtering differed. Sequencing used immunoSEQ multiplex PCR; TCRdb keeps in-frame clones, though not all of them. Clone size and V and J calls were adopted from that table, with D and trimming inferred from the DNA. Of about 510,000 clones in the sample, approximately 95% were seen once. A note on this clone: Antigen specificity is unknown. The junction and the germline gene differ at one end; a read error may be behind it.

The chain joins TRBV7-3 to TRBJ2-1; TRBD2 aligns across 11 bases. The sequence derives from a woman aged 30 to 39 in good health. The sample was naive CD4+ T cells sorted from blood. Sample subset: CD45RA+ positively selected. The CDR3 region has the DNA TGTGCCAGCAGCGTAACGACTAGCGGGATATACAATGAGCAGTTCTTC. It is translated as CASSVTTSGIYNEQFF.